Listed below are T cell receptor beta chains from one sample, sequenced in a study of T-cell memory formation after mild COVID-19. MiXCR, applied by TCRdb to the 5' RACE reads, yields one record per CDR3 protein. The repertoire holds approximately 350,000 distinct CDR3 sequences, with 28% as singletons. Input material: PBMCs or a T cell subset sorted from them (not recorded which). The receptors come from an adult woman who had mild COVID-19 (a few samples of this study predate the infection). Cell type and time point are not known. Each CDR3 is given with its conserved first and last residue. The order of the fields is clone size, D gene, J gene, V gene, CDR3 protein, CDR3 DNA. D genes are given only for firm matches. A row's size may be missing; if present it is once, few, many or a size class.

clone size: NA; D gene: TRBD1; J gene: TRBJ2-5; V gene: TRBV5-1; CDR3 protein: CASSFNRGEETQYF; CDR3 DNA: TGCGCCAGCAGCTTCAACAGGGGTGAGGAGACCCAGTACTTC
clone size: many; D gene: TRBD2; J gene: TRBJ2-3; V gene: TRBV24-1; CDR3 protein: CATSDGGRAPDTQYF; CDR3 DNA: TGTGCCACCAGTGATGGCGGGAGGGCCCCAGATACGCAGTATTTT
clone size: few; D gene: NA; J gene: TRBJ2-3; V gene: TRBV20-1; CDR3 protein: CSARDDGAPDTQYF; CDR3 DNA: TGCAGTGCTAGAGATGACGGGGCCCCAGATACGCAGTATTTT
clone size: NA; D gene: NA; J gene: TRBJ2-1; V gene: TRBV18; CDR3 protein: CASSMGSTYNEQFF; CDR3 DNA: TGTGCCAGCTCCATGGGTAGCACCTACAATGAGCAGTTCTTC
clone size: few; D gene: TRBD2; J gene: TRBJ2-7; V gene: TRBV5-1; CDR3 protein: CASSLTTSAPGEQYF; CDR3 DNA: TGCGCCAGCAGCTTGACGACTAGCGCGCCGGGAGAGCAGTACTTC
clone size: few; D gene: TRBD2; J gene: TRBJ2-3; V gene: TRBV2; CDR3 protein: CASRLGRKTDTQYF; CDR3 DNA: TGTGCCAGCAGGCTCGGGAGGAAGACAGATACGCAGTATTTT
clone size: NA; D gene: NA; J gene: TRBJ2-3; V gene: TRBV11-3; CDR3 protein: CASSRRQAQGTDTQYF; CDR3 DNA: TGTGCCAGCAGCCGTAGACAGGCCCAGGGCACAGATACGCAGTATTTT
clone size: NA; D gene: NA; J gene: TRBJ2-2; V gene: TRBV3-1; CDR3 protein: CASNNPSNTGELFF; CDR3 DNA: TGTGCCAGCAACAACCCTTCGAACACCGGGGAGCTGTTTTTT
clone size: NA; D gene: TRBD1; J gene: TRBJ1-1; V gene: TRBV7-3; CDR3 protein: CASSSRTGKDTEAFF; CDR3 DNA: TGTGCCAGCAGCTCCAGGACAGGGAAGGACACTGAAGCTTTCTTT
clone size: NA; D gene: TRBD2; J gene: TRBJ2-1; V gene: TRBV4-1; CDR3 protein: CASSQDWGLREQFF; CDR3 DNA: TGCGCCAGCAGCCAAGATTGGGGACTACGCGAGCAGTTCTTC
clone size: NA; D gene: NA; J gene: TRBJ1-6; V gene: TRBV24-1; CDR3 protein: CATSDRPNSPLHF; CDR3 DNA: TGTGCCACCAGTGACCGCCCGAATTCACCCCTCCACTTT
clone size: NA; D gene: NA; J gene: TRBJ1-5; V gene: TRBV6-2/TRBV6-3; CDR3 protein: CASSGLGGGRTQPQHF; CDR3 DNA: TGTGCCAGCAGTGGGCTCGGGGGGGGCCGGACTCAGCCCCAGCATTTT
clone size: NA; D gene: TRBD2; J gene: TRBJ2-1; V gene: TRBV2; CDR3 protein: CASILLAGYNEQFF; CDR3 DNA: TGTGCCAGCATTCTACTAGCGGGGTACAATGAGCAGTTCTTC
clone size: NA; D gene: NA; J gene: TRBJ2-7; V gene: TRBV29-1; CDR3 protein: CSVARGGAYEQYF; CDR3 DNA: TGCAGCGTTGCAAGGGGGGGAGCCTACGAGCAGTACTTC
clone size: NA; D gene: NA; J gene: TRBJ1-5; V gene: TRBV5-1; CDR3 protein: CASSLRRMRNQPQHF; CDR3 DNA: TGCGCCAGCAGCTTGAGGCGGATGCGCAATCAGCCCCAGCATTTT
clone size: NA; D gene: TRBD1; J gene: TRBJ2-7; V gene: TRBV5-6; CDR3 protein: CASSLGDSPYEQYF; CDR3 DNA: TGTGCCAGCAGCTTGGGGGACAGCCCCTACGAGCAGTACTTC
clone size: NA; D gene: TRBD2; J gene: TRBJ2-3; V gene: TRBV9; CDR3 protein: CASSGSGTSGDTQYF; CDR3 DNA: TGTGCCAGCAGCGGCTCCGGGACTAGCGGAGATACGCAGTATTTT
clone size: NA; D gene: NA; J gene: TRBJ2-7; V gene: TRBV9; CDR3 protein: CASSVGNLPAQEQYF; CDR3 DNA: TGTGCCAGCAGCGTAGGTAACCTTCCGGCCCAGGAGCAGTACTTC
clone size: NA; D gene: NA; J gene: TRBJ2-7; V gene: TRBV4-3; CDR3 protein: CASSQGTAAVAYEQYF; CDR3 DNA: TGCGCCAGCAGCCAAGGGACGGCGGCCGTGGCCTACGAGCAGTACTTC
clone size: few; D gene: TRBD1; J gene: TRBJ1-4; V gene: TRBV9; CDR3 protein: CASSPPGQGAGVEKLFF; CDR3 DNA: TGTGCCAGCAGCCCGCCGGGACAGGGCGCGGGGGTGGAAAAACTGTTTTTT
clone size: NA; D gene: TRBD1; J gene: TRBJ1-2; V gene: TRBV7-3; CDR3 protein: CASSPTLGGGSVGDGYTF; CDR3 DNA: TGTGCCAGCAGCCCTACCCTCGGAGGGGGCTCCGTCGGAGATGGCTACACCTTC
clone size: NA; D gene: NA; J gene: TRBJ1-1; V gene: TRBV10-3; CDR3 protein: CAISDPTTNTEAFF; CDR3 DNA: TGTGCCATCAGTGATCCCACTACGAACACTGAAGCTTTCTTT